Listed here are 30 T cell receptor beta chains from one sample, sequenced in a study of Graves' ophthalmopathy and Graves' hyperthyroidism. TCR beta CDR3 regions were amplified from RNA transcripts. A first-round RT-PCR used HTBI primers, followed by a second-round multiplex PCR. TCRdb called the multiplex PCR reads again in MiXCR, with one record for every CDR3 protein. The repertoire has about 16,000 distinct CDR3 sequences, 46% of them found once; the top ten carry 25%. The material sequenced was peripheral blood. The receptors derive from a woman aged 40 to 55 with stable Graves' hyperthyroidism.

This clonotype was observed a handful of times. The genes are TRBV20-1 and TRBJ1-5; D unresolved. CDR1 and CDR2 from the germline V gene are DFQATT and SNEGSKA (reference sequence). V lost 3 bases, J lost 3 bases, and 9 bases lay in between. The CDR3 runs to 13 residues. The CDR3: CSASYGPNQPQHF. As DNA, the CDR3 is TGCAGTGCTAGTTACGGCCCCAATCAGCCCCAGCATTTT.

J is TRBJ2-6 and V is TRBV20-1; D is perhaps TRBD2 (5 bases). Germline V CDR1 and CDR2: DFQATT, SNEGSKA (reference sequence). V lost 1 base and J lost 1, with 11 bases in between. The CDR3 runs to 16 residues. DNA of the CDR3: TGCAGTGCTAGAGCCCATGGGGAGTCTGGGGCCAACGTCCTGACTTTC. Amino acid sequence: CSARAHGESGANVLTF.

Comment on this clonotype: Germline is not matched at one junction end, which may reflect a read error. The chain has TRBV29-1 and TRBJ1-3, with D unclear. The CDR3 runs to 14 residues. The germline V gene has CDR1 SQVTM and CDR2 ANQGSEA. CDR3 residues: CGVAWVISGNTIYF. Here the CDR3 DNA reads TGCGGCGTTGCGTGGGTGATCTCTGGAAACACCATATATTTT.

V usage is TRBV4-2 and J usage is TRBJ2-3, with 9 bases fitting TRBD2. V was clipped by 2 bases and J by 2 bases; unmatched bases: 8. Germline V lookup: CDR1 LGHNA, CDR2 YNFKEQ. The CDR3 consists of 17 residues. Here the CDR3 DNA reads TGTGCCAGCAGCCAATACCCAGCGGGGGGTGCCACAGATACGCAGTATTTT. This encodes CASSQYPAGGATDTQYF.

This clonotype is labeled as medium-sized. The V call is TRBV15, the J call TRBJ2-7; D unclear. The CDR3 sequence is 14 residues long. V shed 0 bases and J shed 2 bases, with 8 bases lying between them. Looked up from germline, CDR1 is LNHNV and CDR2 is YYDKDF (reference sequence). CDR3 in DNA: TGTGCCACCAGCAGAGACAGTTCAACCTACGAGCAGTACTTC. Amino acid sequence: CATSRDSSTYEQYF.

The V gene is TRBV28, the J gene TRBJ1-1, with 11 bases lining up with TRBD1. Per germline, CDR1 MDHEN and CDR2 SYDVKM. This CDR3 has 15 residues. V was clipped by 5 bases and J by 6 bases; unmatched bases: 8. The CDR3: CASSPLDRGLSEAFF. In DNA form, the CDR3 reads TGTGCCAGCAGTCCATTGGACAGGGGGCTGTCTGAAGCTTTCTTT.

This sequence joins TRBV20-1 and TRBJ2-7; D uncertain. The CDR3 has 14 amino acids. Germline CDR1 is DFQATT and CDR2 is SNEGSKA (reference sequence). V was trimmed by 3 bases and J by 5 bases, leaving 17 bases between them. In nucleotides, the CDR3 is TGCAGTGCTAGTCCCTCGCCCCGGGTAGACGAGCAGTACTTC. This encodes CSASPSPRVDEQYF.

This clonotype qualifies as medium-sized. This chain uses TRBV20-1 with TRBJ1-2; maybe TRBD1 (5 bases). Germline-derived CDR1 and CDR2 are DFQATT and SNEGSKA (reference sequence). The CDR3 runs to 12 residues. Trimming took 3 bases from V and 6 from J, leaving 11 bases between them. The CDR3 DNA reads as TGCAGTGCTAGTCCAGGGAGGAATGGCTACACCTTC. This codes for CSASPGRNGYTF.

V usage is TRBV7-9 and J usage is TRBJ1-3; no firm D call. Germline V lookup: CDR1 SEHNR, CDR2 FQNEAQ (reference sequence). This CDR3 has 11 residues. With 9 bases removed from V and 8 bases from J, the gap between germline ends came to 11 bases. The CDR3 sequence: CASRSGDTIYF. For the CDR3, the DNA is TGTGCCAGTAGGTCCGGTGACACCATATATTTT.

For this clonotype: A much larger clonotype is one base distant, so this may be a read error. It is likely a read error, because the conserved phenylalanine at the end of the CDR3 is missing. This chain connects TRBV20-1 to TRBJ2-7; TRBD1 agrees at 7 bases. The V and J ends lost 3 bases and 1 base, in that order; junction bases with no gene match: 6. The germline gives CDR1 DFQATT, CDR2 SNEGSKA (reference sequence). The CDR3 spans 14 residues. The CDR3 region has the DNA TGCAGTGCTAGCCGGGACAGTATATCCTACGAGCAGTACCTC. This encodes CSASRDSISYEQYL.

Of note for this clonotype: This CDR3 is missing its conserved last phenylalanine or tryptophan, likely due to a read error. V gene TRBV20-1 combines with J gene TRBJ1-2, with D perhaps matching TRBD1 (6 bases). The germline V gene encodes CDR1 DFQATT and CDR2 SNEGSKA (reference sequence). The CDR3 is 12 amino acids. CDR3 sequence: CSAPDSGYVYTL. DNA of the CDR3: TGCAGTGCTCCGGACAGTGGATATGTCTACACCTTA.

This clonotype has only a few counts. The CDR3: CASSLAGRGKSPLHF. CDR3 in DNA: TGTGCCAGCAGCTTAGCGGGGAGAGGGAAATCACCCCTCCACTTT. The genes are TRBV7-2 and TRBJ1-6; D is unresolved. Trimming took off 0 bases at V and 10 bases at J, with 13 bases between the two ends. In germline, CDR1 is SGHTA, CDR2 FQGNSA. The CDR3 runs 15 residues.

This clonotype was detected a few times. This chain joins TRBV27 and TRBJ2-7; no definite D call. CDR1 is MNHEY, CDR2 SMNVEV, per germline (reference sequence). This CDR3 has 13 residues. V was trimmed by 6 bases and J by 2 bases, leaving 11 bases between them. CDR3 in DNA: TGTGCCAGCAGGGCTCTATCCGCCTACGAGCAGTACTTC. Translation: CASRALSAYEQYF.

Of note for this clonotype: One end of the junction is discordant with germline, which a read error may explain. This chain links TRBV15 with TRBJ2-2; possibly TRBD2 for D (5 bases). Germline values: CDR1 LNHNV, CDR2 YYDKDF (reference sequence). The CDR3 loop spans 12 amino acids. The CDR3 reads CATSTIHGEPFF. CDR3 DNA: TGTGCCACCAGCACAATACACGGGGAGCCGTTTTTT.

About this clonotype itself: As the CDR3 is not closed by the conserved phenylalanine or tryptophan, this likely results from a read error. This rearrangement joins TRBV20-1 to TRBJ2-7; 7 bases are a match to TRBD2. Germline V gene data show CDR1 as DFQATT and CDR2 as SNEGSKA (reference sequence). The CDR3 is 15 residues long. The CDR3 loop reads CRASSTAGASYEQYC. CDR3 sequence (DNA): TGCAGAGCTAGCTCAACGGCGGGAGCCTCCTACGAGCAGTACTGC.

This clonotype was seen many times. The V and J genes are TRBV7-9 and TRBJ1-2, with TRBD1 matching 7 bases. Germline CDR1 SEHNR, CDR2 FQNEAQ (reference sequence). V trimming: 7 bases; J trimming: 7 bases; junction bases outside the gene matches: 12. There are 14 residues in the CDR3. The DNA for the CDR3 is TGTGCCAGCAACTCAGGGGGGGTACGTGGTGGCTACACCTTC. Amino acid sequence: CASNSGGVRGGYTF.

V is TRBV10-1 and J is TRBJ2-7; TRBD2 matches 12 bases. V trimming: 3 bases; J trimming: 6 bases; junction bases outside the gene matches: 15. Germline CDR1 and CDR2: WNHNN and SYGVQD (reference sequence). This CDR3 has 18 amino acids. Here the CDR3 DNA reads TGCGCCAGCAGTGAAGGGCAAGGACTAGCGGGATGTGATTGCGAGCAGTACTTC. As protein: CASSEGQGLAGCDCEQYF.

The sample holds one count of this clonotype. The V and J genes are TRBV20-1 and TRBJ1-2, with 7 bases lining up with TRBD1. V shed 4 bases, J shed 6 bases, and the junction held 8 bases outside the gene matches. This CDR3 comprises 13 residues. Germline V gives CDR1 DFQATT, CDR2 SNEGSKA (reference sequence). CDR3 sequence (DNA): TGCAGTGCTATACCACAGGGGAGGAATGGCTACACCTTC. It encodes CSAIPQGRNGYTF.

Sample share makes this clonotype medium-sized. V is TRBV2 and J is TRBJ1-2, with 7 bases fitting TRBD1. The trim removed 11 bases at V and 2 bases at J, leaving 8 bases unmatched. CDR1 SNHLY and CDR2 FYNNEI come from the germline V gene. This CDR3 spans 13 amino acids. CDR3 sequence: CAGPGQNNYGYTF. The CDR3 coding sequence is TGTGCCGGTCCGGGACAGAACAACTATGGCTACACCTTC.

In the case of this clonotype: The junction does not match germline at one end; this may be a read error. This chain links TRBV29-1 with TRBJ2-5; unclear D gene. The CDR3 covers 10 residues. Per germline, CDR1 SQVTM and CDR2 ANQGSEA. The CDR3 spells CRVDPGPQHF. In DNA, the CDR3 is TGCAGAGTTGACCCCGGTCCCCAGCACTTC.

This clonotype was observed a handful of times. The CDR3 does not close with the conserved phenylalanine or tryptophan, likely indicating a read error. V is TRBV5-1 and J is TRBJ2-3, with TRBD1 matching 12 bases. The V gene's germline CDR1 is SGHRS and CDR2 YFSETQ. J gave up 4 bases and V 4 bases, and 4 bases lay outside the gene matches. The CDR3 is 15 amino acids. As DNA, the CDR3 is TGCGCCAGCAGCCGGGACAGGGGGCAGGCAGATACGCAGTATTTG. Translated, it gives CASSRDRGQADTQYL.

CDR3 DNA sequence: TGTGCCAGTAGTATCTACAGCGCCTACGAGCAGTACTTC. This encodes CASSIYSAYEQYF. The chain employs TRBV19 and TRBJ2-7; D ambiguous. The V and J ends lost 3 bases and 2 bases respectively, with 8 bases between them. The CDR3 is made up of 13 amino acids. Germline V gives CDR1 LNHDA, CDR2 SQIVND (reference sequence).

The table lists this clonotype with many counts. V gene TRBV9 combines with J gene TRBJ2-2; D call uncertain. Between the trimmed V and J ends, which lost 2 bases and 4 bases, there was a span of 9 bases. There are 14 residues in the CDR3. The germline gives CDR1 SGDLS, CDR2 YYNGEE. The CDR3 sequence is CASSVTEPTGELFF. The CDR3 DNA follows: TGTGCCAGCAGCGTCACAGAACCCACCGGGGAGCTGTTTTTT.

This clonotype turned up a few times. The chain uses TRBV6-5 and TRBJ1-1; 7 bases line up with TRBD1. Germline V lookup: CDR1 MNHEY, CDR2 SVGAGI. The CDR3 spans 14 residues. V shed 7 bases, J shed 8 bases, and the junction held 13 bases outside the gene matches. For the CDR3, the DNA is TGTGCCAGCACCGAAGGGGGAGGGGGCTACGAAGCTTTCTTT. This encodes CASTEGGGGYEAFF.

This chain joins TRBV19 and TRBJ2-1; possibly TRBD2 for D (6 bases). Germline values: CDR1 LNHDA, CDR2 SQIVND (reference sequence). V lost 9 bases and J lost 4, with 10 bases in between. This CDR3 spans 12 amino acids. CDR3 loop: CARGGPYNEQFF. The CDR3 DNA sequence: TGTGCCAGGGGGGGTCCGTACAATGAGCAGTTCTTC. Based on the CDR3 plus reference TRBV19 and TRBJ2-1, the full variable domain is DGGITQSPKYLFRKEGQNVTLSCEQNLNHDAMYWYRQDPGQGLRLIYYSQIVNDFQKGDIAEGYSVSREKKESFPLTVTSAQKNPTAFYLCARGGPYNEQFFGPGTRLTVL.

The J gene is TRBJ1-1, the V gene TRBV20-1; D is unresolved. The CDR3 consists of 10 residues. The ends were cut back, 4 bases at V and 4 bases at J, with 4 bases in the middle. Germline loops: CDR1 DFQATT, CDR2 SNEGSKA (reference sequence). CDR3 sequence reads: CSAMVTEAFF. For the CDR3, the DNA is TGCAGTGCTATGGTCACTGAAGCTTTCTTT.

This clonotype has a single count. V is TRBV4-1 and J is TRBJ2-3, with 9 bases matching TRBD2. The germline CDR1 and CDR2 sequences are MGHRA and YSYEKL. The CDR3 sequence is 16 residues long. V lost 1 base, J lost 3 bases, and 5 bases stayed unmatched. The CDR3 loop reads CASSQGERGATDTQYF. Written as DNA, the CDR3 is TGCGCCAGCAGCCAAGGGGAGCGGGGGGCTACAGATACGCAGTATTTT.

The J gene is TRBJ1-2, the V gene TRBV10-3; D might be TRBD1 (5 bases). There are 13 residues in the CDR3. Germline CDR1 is ENHRY and CDR2 is SYGVKD. V lost 4 bases and J 2 bases, leaving 8 bases between the germline ends. The CDR3 reads CAISGQWNYGYTF. CDR3 DNA: TGTGCCATCAGTGGACAGTGGAACTATGGCTACACCTTC.

The rearrangement links TRBV4-2 to TRBJ1-5, with D hard to call. Germline loops: CDR1 LGHNA, CDR2 YNFKEQ. Trimming cost V 0 bases and J 12 bases, with 12 bases left between them. This CDR3 spans 13 amino acids. As DNA, the CDR3 is TGTGCCAGCAGCCAAGATTTATTAGATCACCAGCATTTT. This translates into CASSQDLLDHQHF.

V gene TRBV19 combines with J gene TRBJ1-2; D is uncertain. V gave up 6 bases and J gave up 6 bases, with 11 bases separating them. Looked up from germline, CDR1 is LNHDA and CDR2 is SQIVND (reference sequence). The CDR3 runs to 12 residues. The chain's CDR3 is CASSKRPDGYTF. In nucleotides, the CDR3 is TGTGCCAGTAGCAAAAGGCCCGATGGCTACACCTTC.